Shown below are 30 T cell receptor beta chains from a single sample sequenced in a study of human T cells and chemical hapten exposure. TCRdb re-analysed the 5' RACE reads in MiXCR, keeping a single row per CDR3 protein. This sample has some 150,000 distinct CDR3 sequences, with 3.5% to 5% found just once. Someone pulled total RNA out of unfractionated whole blood. The receptors were gathered from a female donor in good health.

This clonotype was observed many times. The chain recombines TRBV7-3 with TRBJ2-7; TRBD1 or TRBD2 may be the D gene (5 bases each). Trimming removed 5 bases from V and 7 bases from J, with 24 bases in between. The germline V gene has CDR1 SGHTA and CDR2 FQGTGA. The CDR3 length is 16 residues. CDR3 amino acids: CASSPRTYSPTGEQYF. The CDR3 coding sequence is TGTGCCAGCAGCCCCCGGACTTACTCCCCTACAGGAGAGCAGTACTTC.

A remark on this clonotype: It may be a read error: a sequence one base away is much more abundant. This CDR3 is CASSQIGTQVGTQYF. The CDR3 DNA reads as TGTGCCAGCAGCCAGATAGGGACTCAGGTCGGTACGCAGTATTTT. The V and J genes are TRBV6-6 and TRBJ2-3; D possibly corresponds to TRBD2 (6 bases). The germline V gene encodes CDR1 MNHNY and CDR2 SVGAGI (reference sequence). Between the trimmed V and J ends, which lost 6 bases and 8 bases, there was a span of 21 bases. This CDR3 region has 15 residues.

This clonotype was detected many times. The V and J genes are TRBV4-3 and TRBJ2-6; D not certain. Germline CDR1 LGHNA, CDR2 YSLEER. Deletions cut 0 bases from V and 0 bases from J, with 6 bases between. This CDR3 region has 16 residues. CDR3 bases: TGCGCCAGCAGCCAAGATCGGAGCTCTGGGGCCAACGTCCTGACTTTC. It yields the protein CASSQDRSSGANVLTF.

The sample holds many counts of this clonotype. V gene TRBV3-1 combines with J gene TRBJ1-1; D gene unclear. CDR3 length: 14 amino acids. In germline, CDR1 is LGHDT, CDR2 YNNKEL (reference sequence). V was clipped by 2 bases and J by 6 bases, with 13 bases between them. CDR3 loop: CASSQQGSRAEAFF. For the CDR3, the DNA is TGTGCCAGCAGCCAACAAGGGAGTAGGGCTGAAGCTTTCTTT.

This clonotype was seen ten or more times. At one end, the junction sequence differs from germline, possibly due to a read error. The chain is built from TRBV9 and TRBJ2-3, with D perhaps assigned TRBD1 or TRBD2 (6 bases each). This CDR3 comprises 13 residues. Germline CDR1 reads SGDLS; CDR2 reads YYNGEE. CDR3 in amino acids: CASTPGGRDTQYF. DNA for the CDR3: TGTGCGAGCACCCCCGGGGGCCGGGATACGCAGTATTTT.

Concerning this clonotype: This may be a read error, as it is one base from a much larger clone. V and J are TRBV10-3 and TRBJ1-6; no definite D call. Germline V gene sequence: CDR1 ENHRY, CDR2 SYGVKD. This CDR3 has 14 residues. The CDR3 sequence is CTISPGEGNSPLHF. DNA of the CDR3: TGTACCATCAGCCCCGGGGAAGGGAATTCACCCCTCCACTTT.

The chain is built from TRBV19 and TRBJ1-2, with D possibly matching TRBD1 (6 bases). This CDR3 comprises 14 residues. Trimming stripped 3 bases from V and 6 bases from J, with 14 bases between. The germline gives CDR1 LNHDA, CDR2 SQIVND (reference sequence). The CDR3 loop is CASSIERGYDGYTF. The CDR3 region has the DNA TGTGCCAGTAGTATTGAGAGGGGGTATGATGGCTACACCTTC.

This clonotype occurred a few times. The CDR3 nucleotides are TGCGCCAGCAGCTACACTAGCGGGGGTCTCGAGCAGTACTTC. Amino acid sequence: CASSYTSGGLEQYF. The J gene is TRBJ2-7, the V gene TRBV5-1; 11 positions match TRBD2. The J segment lost 6 bases and the V segment lost 3 bases, leaving 5 bases of the junction unmatched. The CDR3 runs 14 residues. CDR1 and CDR2 from the germline V gene are SGHRS and YFSETQ.

This clonotype was found many times. The chain carries TRBV19 and TRBJ2-3, with 7 bases that match TRBD1. The CDR3 extends over 15 amino acids. The junction had 5 bases not matched to a gene; V was cut back by 4 bases and J by 1 base. Germline V lookup: CDR1 LNHDA, CDR2 SQIVND (reference sequence). The CDR3 DNA follows: TGTGCCAGTAGTACCGACAGGGACCGCACAGATACGCAGTATTTT. This sequence encodes CASSTDRDRTDTQYF.

In its sample, this clonotype was seen many times. The rearrangement joins TRBV20-1 to TRBJ1-4; TRBD1 matches at 7 bases. Germline lookup yields CDR1 DFQATT and CDR2 SNEGSKA (reference sequence). The CDR3 covers 14 residues. The V segment lost 2 bases and the J segment 5 bases; nucleotides outside the gene matches: 5. DNA for the CDR3: TGCAGTGCTAGACCGACAGGGCCAAATGAAAAACTGTTTTTT. Its translation is CSARPTGPNEKLFF.

The chain is built from TRBV2 and TRBJ2-7; the D gene is possibly TRBD1 (6 bases). Germline CDR1 and CDR2: SNHLY and FYNNEI. The CDR3 totals 13 residues. Trimming stripped 8 bases from V and 7 bases from J, with 18 bases between. The CDR3 DNA reads TGTGCCAGCTCCAGGGGTGGGGGCTTAGAGCAGTACTTC. As protein: CASSRGGGLEQYF.

This clonotype was counted many times. CDR3 region: CASSLDNRQDRYEQYF. DNA for the CDR3: TGTGCCAGCAGTTTGGACAACAGGCAGGACCGGTACGAGCAGTACTTC. The genes are TRBV27 and TRBJ2-7, with TRBD1 as a possible D gene (5 bases). CDR3 size: 16 residues. In germline, CDR1 is MNHEY, CDR2 SMNVEV (reference sequence). The ends were cut back, 3 bases at V and 4 bases at J, with 19 bases in the middle.

The table lists this clonotype with many counts. In DNA, the CDR3 is TGTGCCAGCTCACCTTGGTTAAGGACAGCCGGCTCCTACAATGAGCAGTTCTTC. Translating it yields CASSPWLRTAGSYNEQFF. This chain connects TRBV18 to TRBJ2-1, with D tentatively TRBD1 (6 bases). V was pared by 3 bases and J by 0 bases, with 18 bases between. The CDR3 totals 18 residues. CDR1 and CDR2 from the germline V gene are KGHSH and LQKENI.

In this sample, this clonotype turned up a few times. This chain connects TRBV5-1 to TRBJ2-1, with D perhaps given as TRBD1 or TRBD2 (5 bases each). The CDR3 covers 13 residues. CDR1 and CDR2 from the germline V gene are SGHRS and YFSETQ. V dropped 2 bases and J dropped 5 bases, with 8 bases sitting between them. CDR3 in DNA: TGCGCCAGCAGCTTAAGGGGAGACAATGAGCAGTTCTTC. Its protein product is CASSLRGDNEQFF.

This clonotype was counted many times. The V call is TRBV5-1, the J call TRBJ2-5; D is unresolved. The V gene lost 3 bases and the J gene lost 0 bases, with 9 bases spanning the gap. In germline, CDR1 is SGHRS, CDR2 YFSETQ. There are 14 residues in the CDR3. CDR3 sequence (DNA): TGCGCCAGCAGCTCATCTTGGTACCAAGAGACCCAGTACTTC. Translating it yields CASSSSWYQETQYF.

This clonotype was counted ten times or more. This sequence joins TRBV7-2 and TRBJ2-5; tentative D call: TRBD2 (7 bases). The CDR3 extends over 15 amino acids. Germline CDR1 SGHTA, CDR2 FQGNSA. The V gene lost 2 bases and the J gene lost 4 bases, with 14 bases spanning the gap. CDR3: CASSLRGGGSETQYF. Written as DNA, the CDR3 is TGTGCCAGCAGCTTAAGGGGGGGGGGCTCAGAGACCCAGTACTTC.

Ten or more counts support this clonotype. This chain joins TRBV7-2 and TRBJ1-3; no firm D call. V shed 1 base and J shed 4 bases, with 11 bases lying between them. Germline V gene sequence: CDR1 SGHTA, CDR2 FQGNSA. The CDR3 has 15 residues. The CDR3 protein is CASSLVVGEGNTIYF. CDR3 nucleotides: TGTGCCAGCAGCTTAGTCGTGGGAGAGGGAAACACCATATATTTT.

This clonotype showed up many times. The V gene is TRBV11-2, the J gene TRBJ2-5; no reliable D call. Germline-derived CDR1 and CDR2 are SGHAT and FQNNGV. The CDR3 totals 13 residues. Trimming left V 1 base short and J 5 bases short, with 8 bases between. In DNA, the CDR3 is TGTGCCAGCAGCTTAGCACACGGGGAGACCCAGTACTTC. The encoded protein is CASSLAHGETQYF.

This clonotype was seen only a few times. V and J are TRBV6-5 and TRBJ1-1; D is unclear. Germline loops: CDR1 MNHEY, CDR2 SVGAGI. The CDR3 loop spans 14 amino acids. V was trimmed by 0 bases and J by 10 bases, leaving 15 bases between them. CDR3 amino acids: CASSYSNPAMGAFF. CDR3 nucleotides: TGTGCCAGCAGTTACTCAAATCCGGCTATGGGAGCTTTCTTT.

This clonotype came up many times. This chain uses TRBV2 with TRBJ2-5, with TRBD1 matching 8 bases. Germline-derived CDR1 and CDR2 are SNHLY and FYNNEI. Trimming removed 4 bases from V and 1 base from J; junction bases left unmatched: 8. CDR3 length: 16 amino acids. As DNA, the CDR3 is TGTGCCAGCAGTGTTGCGACAGGGGATCCCCAAGAGACCCAGTACTTC. Translation: CASSVATGDPQETQYF. Variable domain in full (rest from reference TRBV2 and TRBJ2-5): EPEVTQTPSHQVTQMGQEVILRCVPISNHLYFYWYRQILGQKVEFLVSFYNNEISEKSEIFDDQFSVERPDGSNFTLKIRSTKLEDSAMYFCASSVATGDPQETQYFGPGTRLLVL.

This clonotype was found many times. This rearrangement joins TRBV20-1 to TRBJ2-2, with TRBD1 matching over 7 bases. With V trimmed by 3 bases and J by 1 base, 2 bases remained unmatched. The CDR3 loop spans 14 amino acids. Germline CDR1 is DFQATT and CDR2 is SNEGSKA (reference sequence). The CDR3 protein is CSASGTENTGELFF. CDR3 nucleotide sequence: TGCAGTGCTAGCGGGACAGAGAACACCGGGGAGCTGTTTTTT.

This clonotype has at least ten counts. The chain uses TRBV20-1 and TRBJ1-1; D is uncertain. V was cut by 5 bases and J by 1 base, with 11 bases left in between. The CDR3 has 13 residues. CDR1 and CDR2 from the germline V gene are DFQATT and SNEGSKA (reference sequence). Written as DNA, the CDR3 is TGCAGTGCTGGACCGACAACGAACACTGAAGCTTTCTTT. Translating it yields CSAGPTTNTEAFF.

This clonotype was detected many times. The chain combines TRBV7-2 with TRBJ1-1; D is ambiguous. The CDR3 spans 14 residues. V was pared by 2 bases and J by 6 bases, with 13 bases between. The germline gives CDR1 SGHTA, CDR2 FQGNSA. For the CDR3, the DNA is TGTGCCAGCAGCTTATTTTCCCGGATCGCTGAAGCTTTCTTT. Translated: CASSLFSRIAEAFF.

V usage is TRBV7-9 and J usage is TRBJ1-4; 7 nucleotides line up with TRBD1. CDR1 and CDR2 (germline): SEHNR, FQNEAQ (reference sequence). The CDR3 consists of 14 residues. With 5 bases clipped from V and 5 bases from J, the junction kept 5 bases outside the gene matches. CDR3 sequence: CASSTGTENEKLFF. DNA for the CDR3: TGTGCCAGCAGCACCGGGACAGAGAATGAAAAACTGTTTTTT.

The chain employs TRBV6-2 or TRBV6-3 and TRBJ1-5; D is ambiguous. The CDR3 is 14 amino acids. Germline V lookup: CDR1 MNHEY, CDR2 SVGEGT. Trimming stripped 7 bases from V and 5 bases from J, with 15 bases between. DNA for the CDR3: TGTGCCAGCAAGATAAGACTATCGTATCAGCCCCAGCATTTT. Protein sequence: CASKIRLSYQPQHF.

A few counts support this clonotype. The chain employs TRBV20-1 and TRBJ2-1; 9 bases match TRBD2. The germline V gene has CDR1 DFQATT and CDR2 SNEGSKA (reference sequence). This CDR3 is 20 amino acids long. V was pared by 0 bases and J by 8 bases, with 23 bases of the junction left unmatched. In DNA, the CDR3 is TGCAGTGCTAGAGATCTCGGTGTTAGCGGGGGAAACCGATGGGTCGATGAGCAGTTCTTC. Encoded protein: CSARDLGVSGGNRWVDEQFF.

This clonotype was picked up many times. The chain combines TRBV11-2 with TRBJ2-3, with TRBD2 matching 7 bases. The CDR3 is made up of 14 amino acids. V was pared by 10 bases and J by 0 bases, with 7 bases of the junction left unmatched. Germline CDR1 SGHAT, CDR2 FQNNGV. The CDR3 sequence: CATTGGSSTDTQYF. CDR3 coding DNA: TGTGCCACGACCGGGGGGAGCAGCACAGATACGCAGTATTTT.

The table lists this clonotype with many counts. The chain joins TRBV5-5 to TRBJ2-7; unclear D gene. Trimming pared 0 bases from V and 6 bases from J, leaving 10 bases between. The length of the CDR3 is 13 residues. Looked up from germline, CDR1 is SGHKS and CDR2 is YYEKEE (reference sequence). The CDR3 DNA is TGTGCCAGCAGCTTGGAGTCGTGGGGCGAGCAGTACTTC. This encodes CASSLESWGEQYF.

This clonotype was seen at least ten times. This chain uses TRBV7-3 with TRBJ2-7; 11 bases fit TRBD1. There are 13 residues in the CDR3. Germline-derived CDR1 and CDR2 are SGHTA and FQGTGA. Losses at the gene ends were 5 bases for V and 10 bases for J; bases not matched to a gene: 7. CDR3 protein: CASSPGTGGYQYF. DNA of the CDR3: TGTGCCAGCAGCCCCGGGACAGGGGGATATCAGTACTTC.

This clonotype was recorded many times. V and J are TRBV12-3 or TRBV12-4 and TRBJ2-7, with D possibly matching TRBD1 (6 bases). V lost 5 bases to trimming and J lost 1 base, with 12 bases between them. This CDR3 is built from 14 residues. The CDR3 DNA follows: TGTGCCAGCAGTCTCAGGGACACTTCCTACGAGCAGTACTTC. Its protein is CASSLRDTSYEQYF.